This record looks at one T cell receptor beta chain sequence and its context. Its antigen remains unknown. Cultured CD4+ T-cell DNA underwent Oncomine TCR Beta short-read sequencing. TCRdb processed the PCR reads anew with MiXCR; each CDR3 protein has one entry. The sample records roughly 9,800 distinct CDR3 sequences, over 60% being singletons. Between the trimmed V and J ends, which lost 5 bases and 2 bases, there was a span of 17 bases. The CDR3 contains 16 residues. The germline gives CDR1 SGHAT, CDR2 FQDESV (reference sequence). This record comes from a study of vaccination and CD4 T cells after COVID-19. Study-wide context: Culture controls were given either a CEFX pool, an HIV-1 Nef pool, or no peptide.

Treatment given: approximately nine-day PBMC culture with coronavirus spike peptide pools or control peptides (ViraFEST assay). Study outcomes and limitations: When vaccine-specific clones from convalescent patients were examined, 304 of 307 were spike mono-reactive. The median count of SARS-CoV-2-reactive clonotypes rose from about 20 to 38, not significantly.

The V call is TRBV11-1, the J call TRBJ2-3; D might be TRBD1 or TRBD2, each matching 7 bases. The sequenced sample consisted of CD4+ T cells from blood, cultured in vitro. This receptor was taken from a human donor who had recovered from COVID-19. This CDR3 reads CASSLIRGGATDTQYF. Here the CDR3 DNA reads TGTGCCAGCAGCCTTATCAGGGGGGGGGCCACAGATACGCAGTATTTT.